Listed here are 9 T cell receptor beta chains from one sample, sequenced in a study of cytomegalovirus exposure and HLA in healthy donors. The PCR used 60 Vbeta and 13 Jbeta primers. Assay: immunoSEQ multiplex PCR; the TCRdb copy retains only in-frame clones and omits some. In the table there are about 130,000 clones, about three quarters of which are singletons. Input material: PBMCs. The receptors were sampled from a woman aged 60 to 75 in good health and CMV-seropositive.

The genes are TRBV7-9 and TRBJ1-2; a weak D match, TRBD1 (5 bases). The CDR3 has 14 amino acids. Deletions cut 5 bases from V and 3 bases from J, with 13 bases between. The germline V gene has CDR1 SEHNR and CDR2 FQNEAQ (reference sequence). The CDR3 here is CASSQGVVDYGYTF. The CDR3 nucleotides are TGTGCCAGCAGCCAAGGGGTAGTGGACTATGGCTACACCTTC.

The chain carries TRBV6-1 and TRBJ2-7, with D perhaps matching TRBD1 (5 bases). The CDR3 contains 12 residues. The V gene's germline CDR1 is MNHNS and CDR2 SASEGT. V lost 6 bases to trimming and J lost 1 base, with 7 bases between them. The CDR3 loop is CASRPGSYEQYF. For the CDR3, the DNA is TGTGCCAGCAGGCCAGGGTCCTACGAGCAGTACTTC.

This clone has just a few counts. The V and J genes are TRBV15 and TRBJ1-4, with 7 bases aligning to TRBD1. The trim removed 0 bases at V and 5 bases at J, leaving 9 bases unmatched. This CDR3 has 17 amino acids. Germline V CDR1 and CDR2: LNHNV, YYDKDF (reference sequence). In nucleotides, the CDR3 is TGTGCCACCAGCAGAGAACTGGGGACAGTAGGCAATGAAAAACTGTTTTTT. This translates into CATSRELGTVGNEKLFF.

The CDR3 DNA reads as TGTGCCAGCAGTGAACTAGCGAACAATGAGCAGTTCTTC. It specifies CASSELANNEQFF. The rearrangement links TRBV2 to TRBJ2-1; TRBD2 might be the D (6 bases). Between the trimmed V and J ends, which lost 2 bases and 5 bases, there was a span of 7 bases. The CDR3 runs to 13 residues. The V gene's germline CDR1 is SNHLY and CDR2 FYNNEI.

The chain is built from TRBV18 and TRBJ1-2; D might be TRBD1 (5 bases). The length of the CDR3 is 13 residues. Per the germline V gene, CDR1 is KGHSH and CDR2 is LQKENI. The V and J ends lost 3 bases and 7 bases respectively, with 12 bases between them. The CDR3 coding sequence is TGTGCCAGCTCACCCCTTACAGGTTTTGGCTACACCTTC. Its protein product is CASSPLTGFGYTF.

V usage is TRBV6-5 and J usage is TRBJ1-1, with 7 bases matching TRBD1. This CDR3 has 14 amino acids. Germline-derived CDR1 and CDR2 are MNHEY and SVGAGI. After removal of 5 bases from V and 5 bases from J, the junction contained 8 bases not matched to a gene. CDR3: CASSIQRGPTEAFF. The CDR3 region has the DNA TGTGCCAGCAGTATTCAAAGGGGGCCAACTGAAGCTTTCTTT.

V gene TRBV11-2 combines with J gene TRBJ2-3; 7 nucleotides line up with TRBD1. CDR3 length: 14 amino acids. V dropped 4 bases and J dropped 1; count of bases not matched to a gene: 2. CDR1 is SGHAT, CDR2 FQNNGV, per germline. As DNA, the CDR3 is TGTGCCAGCAGCTCCGGGACAGGCACAGATACGCAGTATTTT. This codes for CASSSGTGTDTQYF.

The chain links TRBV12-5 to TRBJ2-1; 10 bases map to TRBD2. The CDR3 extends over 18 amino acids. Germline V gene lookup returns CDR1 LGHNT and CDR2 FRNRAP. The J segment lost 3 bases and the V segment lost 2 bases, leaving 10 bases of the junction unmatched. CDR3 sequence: CASGLSTGAGGHYNEQFF. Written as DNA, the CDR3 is TGTGCTAGTGGTTTGTCTACAGGAGCGGGGGGGCACTACAATGAGCAGTTCTTC.

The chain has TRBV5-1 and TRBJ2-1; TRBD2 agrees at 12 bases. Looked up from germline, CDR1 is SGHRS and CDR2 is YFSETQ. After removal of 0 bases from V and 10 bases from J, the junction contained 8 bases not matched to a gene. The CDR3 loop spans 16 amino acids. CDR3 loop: CASSLAPSGGVGEQFF. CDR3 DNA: TGCGCCAGCAGCTTGGCCCCTAGCGGGGGGGTGGGGGAGCAGTTCTTC.